This TCR beta chain was obtained from a study of immune evolution from preneoplasia to lung adenocarcinoma (dated by TCRdb to the early 2020s). The study in broad terms: HLA loss of heterozygosity was observed in approximately 7%, 15% and 30% of AIS, MIA and ADC lesions, respectively, and was not observed in any AAH lesions. Whole exome sequencing and methylation data from the same cohort of nodules were integrated with the immune data. It was reported in the study that 105 samples were used for TCR sequencing. A total of some 53 patients contributed TCR sequencing data. The study used immune gene expression, TCR sequencing and multiplex immunofluorescence to profile the immune contexture of lung adenocarcinoma precursors and invasive adenocarcinoma. The sample size was set by how many specimens were available, not by a prior power calculation. The overall cohort comprised 40 to 55 patients with pulmonary nodules who underwent surgical resection. Resected precursor lesions (AAH, AIS, MIA) and invasive adenocarcinomas were compared against paired morphologically normal lung tissue. POLYSOLVER was used to infer Class I HLA alleles from exome data, and LOHHLA was used to detect allele-specific HLA loss. General study outcomes and caveats: Findings were based on association rather than direct causation; larger cohorts with long-term follow-up and longitudinal biopsies were deemed needed. Because all patients were from Japan and China, applicability to Western populations was uncertain. Clonality was highest in normal lung, while later-stage lesions appeared to show lower clonality but higher T cell density and diversity. The highest top T cell clone frequencies were observed in normal lung, and a progressive decrease in top T cell clone frequencies appeared to occur from AAH through AIS, MIA and invasive adenocarcinoma. Compared with EGFR-mutant or double wild-type lesions, KRAS-mutant nodules had the highest T cell clonality.

Using the immunoSEQ hsTCRbeta Kit, TCR beta CDR3 regions were sequenced from DNA. On the study's bioinformatics: The ImmunoSEQ Analyzer was used to analyse the TCR sequencing data. T cell clonality was defined as 1 minus Pielou's evenness, as computed on productive rearrangements. To measure T cell diversity, the inverse Simpson index was applied to productive templates. T cell density was defined as TCR beta template counts normalized to usable DNA, with usable DNA estimated by amplifying and sequencing housekeeping genes. Two-sided Kruskal-Wallis tests were used to compare TCR metrics across histologic stages. TCRdb mirrors the immuneACCESS table, restricted to in-frame sequences. Some clones are absent from its copies; in checked studies, under half trace to an unresolved V gene, and the reason for the others is unknown. V and J calls and clone size come straight from that table; D and trimming were deduced from the DNA. For this sample the table gives around 25,000 clones, of which roughly 70% were detected only once. 5.5% to 6% of the sample lies in the top ten.

The table lists this clone with a few counts. Its antigen remains undetermined. Base qualities were left out, and no much larger clone turns up one base away. The patients had resection in Japan or China between the mid-2010s and the late 2010s. Histologic diagnosis of each case was confirmed independently by two lung cancer pathologists on H&E slides. For nucleic acid extraction, premalignant or tumor cells were enriched by macro-dissection following pathologic assessment. DNA was isolated from FFPE tissue using the AllPrep DNA/RNA FFPE Kit. Input material: FFPE invasive lung adenocarcinoma tissue. The sample's cell subset or site label, in plain terms: frankly invasive lung adenocarcinoma (ADC). This TCR was recovered from a person aged 55-75 years with invasive lung adenocarcinoma. Some clones in this sample may be carry-over from other donors' samples.

The nucleotide sequence reads as follows: TGTGCCAGCAGCTTAGGGGGGGGTCGATCCTCCTACGAGCAGTACTTC. This yields the protein CASSLGGGRSSYEQYF. The sequence is built from TRBV7-2 and TRBJ2-7; TRBD2 agrees with 7 junctional bases. The germline V gene encodes CDR1 SGHTA and CDR2 FQGNSA. The CDR3 holds 16 amino acids from the cysteine to the phenylalanine. Only the CDR3 portion is preserved as DNA: 48 bases, with reading frame beginning at the first base. Trimming takes 1 base off V and 0 bases off J; junction bases not matched to a gene: 6.